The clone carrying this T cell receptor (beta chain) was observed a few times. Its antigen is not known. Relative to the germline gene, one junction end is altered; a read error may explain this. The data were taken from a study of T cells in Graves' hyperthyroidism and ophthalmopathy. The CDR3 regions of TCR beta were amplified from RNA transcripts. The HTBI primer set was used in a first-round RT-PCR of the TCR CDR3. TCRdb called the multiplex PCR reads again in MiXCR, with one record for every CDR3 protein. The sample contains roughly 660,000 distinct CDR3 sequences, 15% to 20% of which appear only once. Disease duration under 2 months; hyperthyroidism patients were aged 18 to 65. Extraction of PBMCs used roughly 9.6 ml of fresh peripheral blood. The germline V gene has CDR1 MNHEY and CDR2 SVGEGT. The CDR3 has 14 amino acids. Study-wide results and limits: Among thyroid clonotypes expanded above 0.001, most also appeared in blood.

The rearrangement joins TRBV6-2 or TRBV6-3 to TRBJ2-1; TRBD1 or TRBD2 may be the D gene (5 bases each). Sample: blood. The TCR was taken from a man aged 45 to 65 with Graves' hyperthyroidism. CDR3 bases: TGTGCCACCAGTCGGTGGGGGAGATACGATGAGCAGTTCTTC. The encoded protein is CATSRWGRYDEQFF.